This T cell receptor (beta chain) was captured in a study of T cells after yellow fever vaccination. CDR3 length: 14 residues. Trimming removed 5 bases from V and 0 bases from J, with 9 bases in between. In making TCR cDNA, 5'RACE template switching added a universal primer site and UMIs to it. TCRdb re-called the 5' RACE reads with MiXCR, one entry per CDR3 protein. The data hold approximately 160,000 distinct CDR3 sequences, with 9.3% observed a single time. Study-wide findings and caveats: Relatively few clonotypes were ones that appeared in both CD4 and CD8 compartments. The secondary response peaked faster, at day 5 versus 15, but was weaker. Most primary-vaccination clones recurred post-booster (around 95% CD4, 85% to 90% CD8).

This clonotype occurred many times. Its antigen is unidentified. The chain uses TRBV12-3 or TRBV12-4 and TRBJ2-3; no reliable D call. This clonotype was sampled from a man between 18 and 35 years old who received the YFV17D yellow fever vaccine. This specimen was CD8+ T cells sorted from PBMCs, taken 45 days after the yellow fever booster vaccination. CDR3 coding DNA: TGTGCCAGCAGTCGGACGGAAAGCACAGATACGCAGTATTTT. This codes for CASSRTESTDTQYF.